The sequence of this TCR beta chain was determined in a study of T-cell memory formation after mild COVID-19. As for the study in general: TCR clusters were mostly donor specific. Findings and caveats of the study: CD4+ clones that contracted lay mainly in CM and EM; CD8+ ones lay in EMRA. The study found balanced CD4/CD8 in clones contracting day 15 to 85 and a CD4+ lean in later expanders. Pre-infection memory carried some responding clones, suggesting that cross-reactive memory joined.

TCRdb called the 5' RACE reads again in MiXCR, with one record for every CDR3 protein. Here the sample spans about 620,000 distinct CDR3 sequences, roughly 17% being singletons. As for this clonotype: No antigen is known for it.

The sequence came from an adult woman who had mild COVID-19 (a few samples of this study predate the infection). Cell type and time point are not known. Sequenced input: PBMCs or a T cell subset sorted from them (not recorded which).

The CDR3 DNA sequence: TGTGCCAGCAGTTTGAGGACGGCCGGGGAGCTGTTTTTT. It translates to CASSLRTAGELFF. This rearrangement joins TRBV12-3 or TRBV12-4 to TRBJ2-2; D ambiguous. Trimming cost V 3 bases and J 6 bases, with 8 bases left between them. This CDR3 region has 13 residues.